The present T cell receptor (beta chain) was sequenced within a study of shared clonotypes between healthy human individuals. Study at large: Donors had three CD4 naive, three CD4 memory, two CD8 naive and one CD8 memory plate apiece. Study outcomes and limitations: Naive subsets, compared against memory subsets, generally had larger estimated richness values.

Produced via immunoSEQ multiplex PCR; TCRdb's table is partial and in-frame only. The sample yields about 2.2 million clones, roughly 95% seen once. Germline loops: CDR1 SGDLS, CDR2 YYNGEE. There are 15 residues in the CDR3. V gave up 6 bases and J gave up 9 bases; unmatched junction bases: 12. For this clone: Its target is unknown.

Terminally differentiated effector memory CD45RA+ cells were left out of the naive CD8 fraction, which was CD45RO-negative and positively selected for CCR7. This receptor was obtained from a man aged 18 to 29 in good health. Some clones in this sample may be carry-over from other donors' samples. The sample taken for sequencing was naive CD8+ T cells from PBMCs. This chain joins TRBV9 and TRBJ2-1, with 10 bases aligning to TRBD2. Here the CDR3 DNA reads TGTGCCAGCAACCCTGGGAGCGGGAGGGTGGCTGAGCAGTTCTTC. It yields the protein CASNPGSGRVAEQFF.